Listed here are 20 T cell receptor beta chains from one sample, sequenced in a study of PD-1 blockade in classical Hodgkin lymphoma. Relapse after autologous stem cell transplantation occurred in every patient, and brentuximab vedotin exposure varied. Purification of CD4+ T cells from thawed PBMCs was performed via magnetic negative selection. Profiled with immunoSEQ multiplex PCR; TCRdb holds only in-frame clones, not every one. The sample includes more than 9,500 clones, around four fifths seen only once; the top ten take 1.5% to 2%. The sequenced sample was CD4+ T cells from blood, obtained at baseline. All receptors come from a human donor with classical Hodgkin lymphoma.

The rearrangement links TRBV2 to TRBJ2-1; D not certain. Trimming pared 6 bases from V and 8 bases from J, leaving 11 bases between. This CDR3 spans 12 amino acids. Looked up from germline, CDR1 is SNHLY and CDR2 is FYNNEI. This chain's CDR3 is CASREWIDEQFF. CDR3 bases: TGTGCCAGCAGAGAGTGGATCGATGAGCAGTTCTTC.

This clone was seen only once. This rearrangement joins TRBV28 to TRBJ1-2; D may be TRBD1 (5 bases). From germline, CDR1 is MDHEN and CDR2 SYDVKM. This CDR3 comprises 15 residues. V shed 6 bases and J shed 8 bases, with 22 bases lying between them. DNA of the CDR3: TGTGCCAGCAGCTACCCACTCGGGACGCTGGGGGGCTACACCTTC. Protein sequence: CASSYPLGTLGGYTF.

The chain is built from TRBV9 and TRBJ2-6; 7 positions match TRBD1. V was pared by 3 bases and J by 3 bases, with 12 bases of the junction left unmatched. Germline CDR1 reads SGDLS; CDR2 reads YYNGEE. There are 18 residues in the CDR3. The CDR3 DNA is TGTGCCAGCAGCGCTCAGACAGGGTCTGGCCTTGGGGCCAACGTCCTGACTTTC. It specifies CASSAQTGSGLGANVLTF.

V and J are TRBV4-2 and TRBJ2-5, with D uncertain. V shed 0 bases and J shed 1 base, with 6 bases lying between them. CDR1 and CDR2 (germline): LGHNA, YNFKEQ. CDR3 length equals 14 residues. The CDR3 nucleotides read TGTGCCAGCAGCCAAGATAAGCTCCAAGAGACCCAGTACTTC. The encoded protein is CASSQDKLQETQYF.

The chain has TRBV5-4 and TRBJ2-3; TRBD1 matches at 8 bases. The CDR3 extends over 16 amino acids. Germline V lookup: CDR1 SGHNT, CDR2 YYREEE (reference sequence). V lost 4 bases and J lost 0; bases outside the gene matches: 7. The CDR3 region is CASSVQGVVSTDTQYF. The CDR3 DNA follows: TGTGCCAGCAGCGTACAGGGGGTGGTTAGCACAGATACGCAGTATTTT.

This chain uses TRBV9 with TRBJ2-2, with TRBD1 matching 9 bases. Germline V lookup: CDR1 SGDLS, CDR2 YYNGEE. Losses at the gene ends were 4 bases for V and 3 bases for J; bases not matched to a gene: 7. The CDR3 consists of 16 residues. CDR3: CASSKGQGVYTGELFF. In DNA form, the CDR3 reads TGTGCCAGCAGCAAGGGACAGGGTGTTTACACCGGGGAGCTGTTTTTT.

The V and J genes are TRBV29-1 and TRBJ1-2; a possible D gene is TRBD1 (5 bases). Germline V lookup: CDR1 SQVTM, CDR2 ANQGSEA. The germline V and J ends were trimmed by 4 bases and 5 bases, with 14 bases remaining between them. This CDR3 region has 13 residues. The CDR3 spells CSVAGRDLYGYTF. The CDR3 coding sequence is TGCAGCGTTGCGGGGCGCGACCTTTATGGCTACACCTTC.

The chain recombines TRBV4-1 with TRBJ2-7; 9 bases are a match to TRBD1. Germline trimming cut 1 base from V and 0 bases from J; bases unmatched to any gene: 7. Germline CDR1 is MGHRA and CDR2 is YSYEKL. The CDR3 has 17 residues. This chain's CDR3 is CASSQGGGTGSSYEQYF. The CDR3 DNA follows: TGCGCCAGCAGCCAAGGAGGGGGGACAGGGAGCTCCTACGAGCAGTACTTC.

The rearrangement uses TRBV5-1 and TRBJ1-1, with 10 bases aligning to TRBD1. CDR1 is SGHRS, CDR2 YFSETQ, per germline. Losses at the gene ends were 4 bases for V and 2 bases for J; bases not matched to a gene: 8. CDR3 size: 16 residues. The chain's CDR3 is CASSNRDRGRNTEAFF. CDR3 DNA: TGCGCCAGCAGCAACCGGGACAGGGGCAGAAACACTGAAGCTTTCTTT.

The chain recombines TRBV19 with TRBJ1-2; D is possibly TRBD1 (5 bases). This CDR3 has 17 residues. Germline V gives CDR1 LNHDA, CDR2 SQIVND (reference sequence). V dropped 1 base and J dropped 4 bases, with 19 bases sitting between them. CDR3 sequence (DNA): TGTGCCAGTAGTATAGCCTCCCTCGGGCTCGGGGGCTATGGCTACACCTTC. This codes for CASSIASLGLGGYGYTF.

The chain uses TRBV18 and TRBJ1-2; no clear D. V was pared by 0 bases and J by 5 bases, with 7 bases between. The CDR3 is 13 residues long. Looked up from germline, CDR1 is KGHSH and CDR2 is LQKENI. CDR3 loop: CASSPPGRYGYTF. CDR3 in DNA: TGTGCCAGCTCACCACCAGGGCGATATGGCTACACCTTC.

This chain connects TRBV5-4 to TRBJ1-1, with D perhaps TRBD1 (5 bases). V lost 5 bases and J lost 13, with 15 bases in between. Germline V CDR1 and CDR2: SGHNT, YYREEE (reference sequence). This CDR3 spans 11 amino acids. In nucleotides, the CDR3 is TGTGCCAGCAGTACAGGACTCATTGTTTTCTTT. Its protein product is CASSTGLIVFF.

This clone showed up just once. The V call is TRBV20-1, the J call TRBJ1-2; D not certain. The CDR3 consists of 11 residues. In germline, CDR1 is DFQATT, CDR2 SNEGSKA (reference sequence). V was shortened by 7 bases and J by 6 bases, with 12 bases between the two germline ends. CDR3 loop: CSVHRGNGYTF. In DNA form, the CDR3 reads TGCAGTGTTCACCGCGGGAATGGCTACACCTTC.

The V call is TRBV30, the J call TRBJ1-2; maybe TRBD1 (6 bases). Germline lookup yields CDR1 GTSNPN and CDR2 SVGIG (reference sequence). The CDR3 extends over 12 amino acids. Trimming removed 0 bases from V and 5 bases from J, with 7 bases in between. CDR3 sequence: CAWSVTGYGYTF. CDR3 nucleotide sequence: TGTGCCTGGAGTGTGACAGGATATGGCTACACCTTC.

The chain couples TRBV12-5 to TRBJ2-4; the D is unclear. This CDR3 is built from 16 residues. V shed 0 bases and J shed 3 bases, with 12 bases lying between them. CDR1 is LGHNT and CDR2 is FRNRAP in the germline V gene. This chain's CDR3 is CASGLVLGRDKNIQYF. CDR3 DNA sequence: TGTGCTAGTGGTTTGGTCCTGGGAAGGGACAAAAACATTCAGTACTTC.

The chain employs TRBV12-5 and TRBJ1-1; maybe TRBD1 (5 bases). Deletions cut 1 base from V and 4 bases from J, with 13 bases between. The germline V gene has CDR1 LGHNT and CDR2 FRNRAP. The CDR3 is 15 residues long. For the CDR3, the DNA is TGTGCTAGTGGTTTGGAAAGGGGTTCCGGCACTGAAGCTTTCTTT. This sequence encodes CASGLERGSGTEAFF.

V and J are TRBV5-1 and TRBJ1-3; D not certain. Germline V gene data show CDR1 as SGHRS and CDR2 as YFSETQ. This CDR3 is built from 15 residues. The V end lost 3 bases, the J end lost 0 bases, and 10 bases lay between the germline ends. CDR3 DNA: TGCGCCAGCAGCTGGGTTGCGGGCTCTGGAAACACCATATATTTT. Protein: CASSWVAGSGNTIYF.

This clone was counted only a few times. The rearrangement uses TRBV7-9 and TRBJ1-5; no firm D call. CDR1 is SEHNR, CDR2 FQNEAQ, per germline (reference sequence). Between the trimmed V and J ends, which lost 3 bases and 7 bases, there was a span of 10 bases. The CDR3 is made up of 13 amino acids. In DNA, the CDR3 is TGTGCCAGCAGCTTTGCGGTGGGGCAGCCCCAGCATTTT. Its protein is CASSFAVGQPQHF.

This chain uses TRBV2 with TRBJ1-2; tentatively, D is TRBD1 (6 bases). From germline, CDR1 is SNHLY and CDR2 FYNNEI. The V gene lost 3 bases and the J gene lost 4 bases, with 15 bases spanning the gap. The CDR3 sequence is 15 residues long. As DNA, the CDR3 is TGTGCCAGCAGTGATCGGGGGGGCTTCGGCTATGGCTACACCTTC. Translating gives CASSDRGGFGYGYTF. The variable domain in full, with the rest retrieved from reference TRBV2 and TRBJ1-2, is EPEVTQTPSHQVTQMGQEVILRCVPISNHLYFYWYRQILGQKVEFLVSFYNNEISEKSEIFDDQFSVERPDGSNFTLKIRSTKLEDSAMYFCASSDRGGFGYGYTFGSGTRLTVV.

The chain uses TRBV10-3 and TRBJ2-5; D not certain. This CDR3 has 16 residues. CDR1 is ENHRY and CDR2 is SYGVKD in the germline V gene. Trimming stripped 6 bases from V and 2 bases from J, with 19 bases between. The CDR3 spells CAIRNGPRDPQETQYF. The CDR3 DNA sequence: TGTGCCATCAGGAACGGGCCCAGAGACCCACAAGAGACCCAGTACTTC.